The 30 T cell receptor beta chains below all came from one sample that was sequenced in a study of Ad26.COV2.S vaccination and SARS-CoV-2 variants. Treatment: 19 received Ad26.COV2.S at low or high dose, single or two shots; about 5 received placebo; per-sample allocation not given. Specimens were obtained on day 63 following the first vaccine or placebo injection. Clones were sequenced by immunoSEQ multiplex PCR, and TCRdb holds only the in-frame ones, with some missing. This table holds some 390,000 clones, about 88% found once. The specimen was peripheral blood, collected in a trial of Ad26.COV2.S vaccine versus placebo. The receptors were gathered from a person between 18 and 65 years old who received the Ad26.COV2.S COVID-19 vaccine or a placebo.

This chain joins TRBV5-4 and TRBJ2-5; the match to TRBD1 covers 9 bases. The germline gives CDR1 SGHNT, CDR2 YYREEE (reference sequence). There are 14 residues in the CDR3. V lost 3 bases to trimming and J lost 4 bases; unmatched junction nucleotides: 4. CDR3 in DNA: TGTGCCAGCAGCTCCGACAGGGGGTTAGAGACCCAGTACTTC. Its translation is CASSSDRGLETQYF.

The chain recombines TRBV5-1 with TRBJ2-2; 8 bases fit TRBD1. V was clipped by 3 bases and J by 1 base; unmatched bases: 2. Germline V lookup: CDR1 SGHRS, CDR2 YFSETQ. The CDR3 has 15 residues. CDR3 coding DNA: TGCGCCAGCAGCTCTGGGACAGGGAACACCGGGGAGCTGTTTTTT. Translated, it gives CASSSGTGNTGELFF.

This clone was counted only a few times. The V call is TRBV7-9, the J call TRBJ1-2; tentatively, D is TRBD1 (6 bases). Per the germline V gene, CDR1 is SEHNR and CDR2 is FQNEAQ (reference sequence). Between the trimmed V and J ends, which lost 1 base and 7 bases, there was a span of 13 bases. The CDR3 has 14 amino acids. CDR3 protein: CASSLGQAFFGYTF. For the CDR3, the DNA is TGTGCCAGCAGCTTAGGACAGGCTTTTTTTGGCTACACCTTC. The variable domain in full, with the rest retrieved from reference TRBV7-9 and TRBJ1-2, is DTGVSQNPRHKITKRGQNVTFRCDPISEHNRLYWYRQTLGQGPEFLTYFQNEAQLEKSRLLSDRFSAERPKGSFSTLEIQRTEQGDSAMYLCASSLGQAFFGYTFGSGTRLTVV.

The chain employs TRBV7-8 and TRBJ2-3; D uncertain. V was pared by 5 bases and J by 8 bases, with 5 bases between. The CDR3 contains 10 residues. Germline-derived CDR1 and CDR2 are SGHVS and FQNEAQ. CDR3 region: CASSQITQYF. The CDR3 bases are TGTGCCAGCAGCCAGATTACGCAGTATTTT. The full variable domain, its missing parts supplied by reference TRBV7-8 and TRBJ2-3, is GAGVSQSPRYKVAKRGQDVALRCDPISGHVSLFWYQQALGQGPEFLTYFQNEAQLDKSGLPSDRFFAERPEGSVSTLKIQRTQQEDSAVYLCASSQITQYFGPGTRLTVL.

The chain carries TRBV11-2 and TRBJ2-1, with 11 nucleotides matching TRBD2. CDR3 size: 17 residues. CDR1 SGHAT and CDR2 FQNNGV come from the germline V gene. V dropped 5 bases and J dropped 0; count of bases not matched to a gene: 6. CDR3 in amino acids: CASSSSGGAVSYNEQFF. The CDR3 nucleotides are TGTGCCAGCAGCAGTAGCGGGGGGGCCGTCTCCTACAATGAGCAGTTCTTC. Supplemented by reference TRBV11-2 and TRBJ2-1, the full variable domain reads EAGVAQSPRYKIIEKRQSVAFWCNPISGHATLYWYQQILGQGPKLLIQFQNNGVVDDSQLPKDRFSAERLKGVDSTLKIQPAKLEDSAVYLCASSSSGGAVSYNEQFFGPGTRLTVL.

The chain joins TRBV5-1 to TRBJ1-3; D is perhaps TRBD1 (6 bases). CDR1 SGHRS and CDR2 YFSETQ come from the germline V gene. Trimming removed 0 bases at V and 0 bases at J, with 10 bases between. The CDR3 is 16 amino acids. The CDR3 sequence is CASSLAGGGSGNTIYF. DNA for the CDR3: TGCGCCAGCAGCTTGGCCGGGGGCGGCTCTGGAAACACCATATATTTT.

The chain is built from TRBV10-1 and TRBJ2-4; D tentatively reads TRBD1 or TRBD2 (6 bases each). CDR3 length: 14 amino acids. CDR1 is WNHNN and CDR2 is SYGVQD in the germline V gene (reference sequence). V was trimmed by 2 bases and J by 8 bases, leaving 13 bases between them. Written as DNA, the CDR3 is TGCGCCAGCAGTGAGCGGGCAGGGGAGGACATTCAGTACTTC. Translated: CASSERAGEDIQYF.

J is TRBJ2-6 and V is TRBV18; no clear D. Trimming removed 2 bases at V and 4 bases at J, with 9 bases between. The germline V gene has CDR1 KGHSH and CDR2 LQKENI. CDR3 length: 15 residues. DNA of the CDR3: TGTGCCAGCTCACCATCCTTGGAGGGGGCCAACGTCCTGACTTTC. It encodes CASSPSLEGANVLTF.

The chain links TRBV10-2 to TRBJ1-4; 8 bases map to TRBD1. This CDR3 is built from 16 residues. V shed 2 bases, J shed 1 base, and the junction held 3 bases outside the gene matches. CDR1 and CDR2 (germline): WSHSY, SAAADI. CDR3 bases: TGCGCCAGCAGTGAGCAGGGGGCGATAACTAATGAAAAACTGTTTTTT. Its translation: CASSEQGAITNEKLFF.

The CDR3 here is CASSLSQGTNEQYF. CDR3 bases: TGTGCCAGCAGCTTAAGCCAGGGGACGAACGAGCAGTACTTC. The chain combines TRBV11-3 with TRBJ2-7; D perhaps matches TRBD1 (6 bases). The CDR3 sequence is 14 residues long. Trimming stripped 2 bases from V and 5 bases from J, with 13 bases between. Germline V gene sequence: CDR1 SGHNT, CDR2 YENEEA. The full variable domain, rest sourced from reference TRBV11-3 and TRBJ2-7, is EAGVVQSPRYKIIEKKQPVAFWCNPISGHNTLYWYLQNLGQGPELLIRYENEEAVDDSQLPKDRFSAERLKGVDSTLKIQPAELGDSAVYLCASSLSQGTNEQYFGPGTRLTVT.

The chain carries TRBV10-3 and TRBJ2-7, with D perhaps TRBD1 or TRBD2 (6 bases each). Deletions cut 4 bases from V and 5 bases from J, with 18 bases between. The CDR3 length is 15 residues. CDR1 and CDR2 from the germline V gene are ENHRY and SYGVKD. In DNA, the CDR3 is TGTGCCATCAGTGCCCCCCCGGGGGCAATAAACGAGCAGTACTTC. Translation: CAISAPPGAINEQYF.

V and J are TRBV4-1 and TRBJ2-3; perhaps TRBD2 as D (6 bases). Germline lookup yields CDR1 MGHRA and CDR2 YSYEKL. The CDR3 has 15 residues. V lost 0 bases to trimming and J lost 8 bases, with 15 bases between them. DNA of the CDR3: TGCGCCAGCAGCCAAGATAGATTAGCGGTGGGTACGCAGTATTTT. Its protein product is CASSQDRLAVGTQYF.

This clone was observed a handful of times. The chain has TRBV14 and TRBJ1-4; TRBD1 aligns across 7 bases. V shed 2 bases, J shed 8 bases, and the junction held 8 bases outside the gene matches. Germline V CDR1 and CDR2: SGHDN, FVKESK. The CDR3 spans 15 residues. Here the CDR3 reads CASSQRRTGLEKLFF. CDR3 nucleotide sequence: TGTGCCAGCAGCCAAAGGAGGACAGGACTGGAAAAACTGTTTTTT.

V is TRBV5-1 and J is TRBJ2-3, with 12 bases that match TRBD2. From germline, CDR1 is SGHRS and CDR2 YFSETQ. Unmatched junction bases numbered 13, after V lost 4 bases and J lost 4 bases. This CDR3 region has 18 residues. CDR3 bases: TGCGCCAGCAGCCCTAAGACTAGCGGGGGACCCATGGCAGATACGCAGTATTTT. Residues: CASSPKTSGGPMADTQYF.

The genes are TRBV14 and TRBJ2-1; no clear D gene. Germline V lookup: CDR1 SGHDN, CDR2 FVKESK. V gave up 2 bases and J gave up 9 bases, with 14 bases separating them. The CDR3 is 14 residues long. CDR3 amino acids: CASSQRFHWAEQFF. The CDR3, as DNA: TGTGCCAGCAGCCAAAGATTTCATTGGGCTGAGCAGTTCTTC.

This clone was seen only a few times. The chain employs TRBV12-3 or TRBV12-4 and TRBJ2-7, with D possibly matching TRBD1 (6 bases). V lost 5 bases to trimming and J lost 5 bases, with 10 bases between them. CDR3 length: 12 residues. The CDR3: CASSPRGHEQYF. The CDR3 nucleotides are TGTGCCAGCAGTCCCAGGGGCCACGAGCAGTACTTC.

V gene TRBV9 combines with J gene TRBJ1-2; the D is unclear. Germline V CDR1 and CDR2: SGDLS, YYNGEE. V lost 0 bases, J lost 1 base, and 4 bases lay in between. The CDR3 has 13 residues. The CDR3 nucleotides are TGTGCCAGCAGCGTAGACAGTAACTATGGCTACACCTTC. As protein: CASSVDSNYGYTF. Full variable domain (missing parts from reference TRBV9 and TRBJ1-2): DSGVTQTPKHLITATGQRVTLRCSPRSGDLSVYWYQQSLDQGLQFLIQYYNGEERAKGNILERFSAQQFPDLHSELNLSSLELGDSALYFCASSVDSNYGYTFGSGTRLTVV.

The chain joins TRBV10-3 to TRBJ2-2; the D gene is possibly TRBD1 (6 bases). Germline values: CDR1 ENHRY, CDR2 SYGVKD. The CDR3 contains 15 residues. V gave up 2 bases and J gave up 1 base, with 8 bases separating them. CDR3 DNA: TGTGCCATCAGTGAGACGACAGGGAACACCGGGGAGCTGTTTTTT. This gives the protein CAISETTGNTGELFF.

This chain uses TRBV18 with TRBJ2-7; TRBD1 matches 7 bases. Germline trimming cut 0 bases from V and 7 bases from J; bases unmatched to any gene: 0. The CDR3 length is 12 residues. Germline V gives CDR1 KGHSH, CDR2 LQKENI. The CDR3 DNA follows: TGTGCCAGCTCACCACCGGACAGGGAGCAGTACTTC. Protein: CASSPPDREQYF.

V and J are TRBV6-6 and TRBJ1-2; no reliable D call. Germline CDR1 reads MNHNY; CDR2 reads SVGAGI (reference sequence). The CDR3 has 14 amino acids. The V end was cut by 5 bases, the J end by 0 bases, with 10 bases between. Here the CDR3 reads CASSAGRANYGYTF. The CDR3 DNA reads TGTGCCAGCAGTGCAGGTAGAGCTAACTATGGCTACACCTTC.

This chain connects TRBV5-4 to TRBJ1-1, with D unclear. The CDR3 length is 13 residues. CDR1 is SGHNT and CDR2 is YYREEE in the germline V gene (reference sequence). Trimming took off 7 bases at V and 5 bases at J, with 15 bases between the two ends. The chain's CDR3 is CASAFGPGTEAFF. CDR3 DNA: TGTGCCAGCGCCTTTGGCCCGGGGACTGAAGCTTTCTTT.

This clone appeared a single time. One junction end disagrees with the germline gene, perhaps due to a read error. The chain combines TRBV7-9 with TRBJ1-2, with D unresolved. The CDR3 length is 8 residues. Per germline, CDR1 SEHNR and CDR2 FQNEAQ (reference sequence). The CDR3 DNA follows: TGTGCCAGCAGCCGTTGGGAGTTC. Protein product: CASSRWEF.

The chain joins TRBV29-1 to TRBJ1-1; TRBD1 aligns across 7 bases. CDR1 SQVTM and CDR2 ANQGSEA come from the germline V gene. V was clipped by 5 bases and J by 1 base; unmatched bases: 4. The CDR3 length is 13 residues. CDR3 protein: CSVCRGKNTEAFF. CDR3 bases: TGCAGCGTTTGCAGGGGGAAGAACACTGAAGCTTTCTTT.

The rearrangement links TRBV29-1 to TRBJ2-3; 10 nucleotides line up with TRBD2. Trimming at V came to 7 bases and at J to 12 bases, leaving 13 bases not matched to a gene. This CDR3 is 13 amino acids long. Germline V lookup: CDR1 SQVTM, CDR2 ANQGSEA. The CDR3 coding sequence is TGCAGCGCAGGAAGCGGGGGGGCCGGTGGCCAGTATTTT. It encodes CSAGSGGAGGQYF.

The rearrangement links TRBV19 to TRBJ2-1, with D unresolved. CDR1 and CDR2 (germline): LNHDA, SQIVND (reference sequence). Trimming cost V 2 bases and J 11 bases, with 16 bases left between them. There are 14 residues in the CDR3. CDR3: CASSIPGSDLKQFF. Written as DNA, the CDR3 is TGTGCCAGTAGTATACCGGGTTCGGACCTCAAGCAGTTCTTC.

CDR3 DNA: TGCGCCAGCAGCCACGTAGACAGACCGAACACTGAAGCTTTCTTT. Amino acid sequence: CASSHVDRPNTEAFF. The V and J genes are TRBV4-3 and TRBJ1-1; D might be TRBD1 (5 bases). This CDR3 contains 15 residues. CDR1 is LGHNA and CDR2 is YSLEER in the germline V gene. Trimming removed 3 bases at V and 1 base at J, with 12 bases between.

V is TRBV6-1 and J is TRBJ1-2; possibly TRBD1 for D (6 bases). Per the germline V gene, CDR1 is MNHNS and CDR2 is SASEGT. V lost 2 bases and J lost 4, with 11 bases in between. The CDR3 is 14 amino acids. CDR3 protein: CASSEKQGLYGYTF. The CDR3 coding sequence is TGTGCCAGCAGTGAAAAACAGGGCCTCTATGGCTACACCTTC.

This clone was seen only once. The V call is TRBV6-1, the J call TRBJ1-2, with D possibly matching TRBD1 (5 bases). The CDR3 extends over 12 amino acids. CDR1 and CDR2 (germline): MNHNS, SASEGT. V dropped 3 bases and J dropped 8 bases, with 10 bases sitting between them. CDR3: CASSDQGRGYTF. The CDR3 region has the DNA TGTGCCAGCAGTGACCAGGGACGGGGCTACACCTTC.

J is TRBJ2-7 and V is TRBV7-5. TRBV7-5 is an annotated pseudogene. This CDR3 region has 13 residues. The CDR3: CVRSLEGSYEQYF. In DNA form, the CDR3 reads TGTGTCAGAAGCTTAGAGGGCTCCTACGAGCAGTACTTC.

J is TRBJ1-5 and V is TRBV3-1 (or the pseudogene TRBV3-2), with D unclear. The CDR3 runs 15 residues. Looked up from germline, CDR1 is LGHDT and CDR2 is YNNKEL (reference sequence). V lost 3 bases and J lost 6, with 15 bases in between. CDR3 amino acids: CASSQTIIAGQPQHF. CDR3 bases: TGTGCCAGCAGCCAGACAATAATTGCCGGTCAGCCCCAGCATTTT.